The 21 T cell receptor beta chains below all came from one sample that was sequenced in a study of blood T cell repertoires in COVID-19 (dated by TCRdb to the early 2020s). The method was the immunoSEQ multiplex PCR assay. Drawn from immuneACCESS, this table holds only the in-frame rearrangements with V and J called that TCRdb kept. Clones are partly lost; checked studies trace under half to an unresolved V gene and leave the rest unexplained. This sample lists 250,000 to 350,000 clones; approximately 82% were detected once. Around 1.2% of the sample is held by the ten biggest clonotypes. Sequencing was carried out using peripheral blood. The source of these receptors is a woman aged 45-60 years with acute or convalescent COVID-19.

The genes are TRBV19 and TRBJ2-7; 9 positions match TRBD1. The germline V gene encodes CDR1 LNHDA and CDR2 SQIVND (reference sequence). This CDR3 contains 17 residues. V lost 4 bases and J lost 2; bases outside the gene matches: 12. The CDR3 protein is CASSKALRTGDTYEQYF. The CDR3 DNA follows: TGTGCCAGTAGTAAAGCCCTCAGGACAGGGGATACCTACGAGCAGTACTTC.

This sequence joins TRBV7-3 and TRBJ1-5, with TRBD1 matching over 8 bases. Germline trimming cut 5 bases from V and 5 bases from J; bases unmatched to any gene: 2. Germline V gene lookup returns CDR1 SGHTA and CDR2 FQGTGA. The CDR3 length is 13 residues. In DNA, the CDR3 is TGTGCCAGCAGCCTGGGACAGGATCAGCCCCAGCATTTT. Protein: CASSLGQDQPQHF.

The J gene is TRBJ1-1, the V gene TRBV3-1 (or the pseudogene TRBV3-2); TRBD1 matches 7 bases. The CDR3 has 15 amino acids. Germline-derived CDR1 and CDR2 are LGHDT and YNNKEL (reference sequence). V shed 4 bases, J shed 14 bases, and the junction held 19 bases outside the gene matches. CDR3 sequence: CASSRRNTGATLSFF. The CDR3 nucleotides are TGTGCCAGCAGCCGAAGAAATACAGGGGCAACACTCTCCTTCTTT.

This clone turned up a few times. V and J are TRBV5-1 and TRBJ2-2; possibly TRBD1 for D (6 bases). This CDR3 is built from 16 residues. V lost 4 bases, J lost 0 bases, and 13 bases lay in between. CDR1 and CDR2 (germline): SGHRS, YFSETQ. The CDR3 loop reads CASSGTTNSNTGELFF. Written as DNA, the CDR3 is TGCGCCAGCAGCGGGACAACAAATTCGAACACCGGGGAGCTGTTTTTT.

The rearrangement uses TRBV12-3 or TRBV12-4 and TRBJ1-2; D ambiguous. The CDR3 totals 11 residues. Trimming took off 6 bases at V and 6 bases at J, with 8 bases between the two ends. This CDR3 reads CASRAYNGYTF. CDR3 in DNA: TGTGCCAGCAGAGCCTATAATGGCTACACCTTC.

The V call is TRBV6-2 or TRBV6-3, the J call TRBJ2-1; 12 positions agree with TRBD1. The CDR3 has 15 amino acids. Trimming took 5 bases from V and 10 from J; bases not matched to a gene: 9. CDR1 is MNHEY and CDR2 is SVGEGT in the germline V gene. The DNA for the CDR3 is TGTGCCAGCAGTAACCCGGGACAGGGGGCCTTGGAGCAGTTCTTC. It translates to CASSNPGQGALEQFF.

The V call is TRBV18, the J call TRBJ1-1, with D possibly matching TRBD1 (5 bases). The V end lost 2 bases, the J end lost 6 bases, and 10 bases lay between the germline ends. Germline loops: CDR1 KGHSH, CDR2 LQKENI. The CDR3 is 13 amino acids. CDR3 DNA: TGTGCCAGCTCACCATCGTGGGGCGCTGAAGCTTTCTTT. It translates to CASSPSWGAEAFF.

The chain is built from TRBV9 and TRBJ1-2; 8 positions match TRBD1. V shed 0 bases, J shed 8 bases, and the junction held 9 bases outside the gene matches. This CDR3 spans 15 amino acids. Looked up from germline, CDR1 is SGDLS and CDR2 is YYNGEE. The chain's CDR3 is CASSVGTGRGEGYTF. The DNA of the CDR3 is TGTGCCAGCAGCGTAGGGACAGGGAGGGGAGAAGGCTACACCTTC.

V is TRBV15 and J is TRBJ2-3, with TRBD2 identical over 8 bases. This CDR3 region has 17 residues. V trimming: 3 bases; J trimming: 0 bases; junction bases outside the gene matches: 8. Germline assignment: CDR1 LNHNV and CDR2 YYDKDF (reference sequence). Written as DNA, the CDR3 is TGTGCCACCAGCAGCATTACTAGCGGAGCTAGCACAGATACGCAGTATTTT. Protein product: CATSSITSGASTDTQYF.

The rearrangement uses TRBV27 and TRBJ2-2; D might be TRBD2 (6 bases). Trimming pared 6 bases from V and 7 bases from J, leaving 18 bases between. The CDR3 has 15 residues. Germline lookup yields CDR1 MNHEY and CDR2 SMNVEV (reference sequence). CDR3 DNA: TGTGCCAGCAGCACCGGGAGTGGCGTCTTCGGGGAGCTGTTTTTT. This gives the protein CASSTGSGVFGELFF.

The rearrangement links TRBV29-1 to TRBJ1-2; D not certain. This CDR3 is built from 12 residues. V gave up 2 bases and J gave up 3 bases, with 7 bases separating them. Germline assignment: CDR1 SQVTM and CDR2 ANQGSEA. The CDR3 spells CSVESEYYGYTF. The CDR3 DNA sequence: TGCAGCGTTGAATCTGAGTACTATGGCTACACCTTC.

This chain connects TRBV2 to TRBJ1-5; the match to TRBD1 covers 8 bases. The CDR3 contains 17 residues. The germline V gene has CDR1 SNHLY and CDR2 FYNNEI. Germline trimming cut 4 bases from V and 6 bases from J; bases unmatched to any gene: 14. The CDR3 sequence is CASSVRDRSLPGQPQHF. CDR3 nucleotide sequence: TGTGCCAGCAGTGTCCGGGACAGGAGCCTCCCAGGTCAGCCCCAGCATTTT. The variable domain in full, completed from reference TRBV2 and TRBJ1-5, reads EPEVTQTPSHQVTQMGQEVILRCVPISNHLYFYWYRQILGQKVEFLVSFYNNEISEKSEIFDDQFSVERPDGSNFTLKIRSTKLEDSAMYFCASSVRDRSLPGQPQHFGDGTRLSIL.

This chain uses TRBV11-2 with TRBJ1-1; 10 bases agree with TRBD1. CDR1 SGHAT and CDR2 FQNNGV come from the germline V gene. This CDR3 region has 14 residues. Unmatched junction bases numbered 2, after V lost 5 bases and J lost 2 bases. DNA for the CDR3: TGTGCCAGCAGCCGGACAGGGGGAAACACTGAAGCTTTCTTT. It translates to CASSRTGGNTEAFF.

The chain couples TRBV6-2 or TRBV6-3 to TRBJ2-2; 9 nucleotides align to TRBD2. This CDR3 is built from 15 residues. Trimming at V came to 6 bases and at J to 4 bases, leaving 6 bases not matched to a gene. Germline V CDR1 and CDR2: MNHEY, SVGEGT. CDR3 sequence: CASSTGTSSTGELFF. For the CDR3, the DNA is TGTGCCAGCAGCACCGGGACTAGCAGCACCGGGGAGCTGTTTTTT.

The chain is built from TRBV5-5 and TRBJ1-5, with no clear D. The ends were cut back, 0 bases at V and 0 bases at J, with 7 bases in the middle. This CDR3 is 15 amino acids long. From germline, CDR1 is SGHKS and CDR2 YYEKEE (reference sequence). CDR3 DNA sequence: TGTGCCAGCAGCTTGGGTCCGAGTAGCAATCAGCCCCAGCATTTT. Its translation is CASSLGPSSNQPQHF.

The V and J genes are TRBV19 and TRBJ1-5, with unresolved D. The ends were cut back, 5 bases at V and 1 base at J, with 6 bases in the middle. This CDR3 comprises 13 residues. CDR1 and CDR2 from the germline V gene are LNHDA and SQIVND (reference sequence). CDR3 in amino acids: CASSLQSNQPQHF. The CDR3 nucleotides are TGTGCCAGTAGTTTGCAGAGCAATCAGCCCCAGCATTTT.

The chain has TRBV19 and TRBJ1-1, with D perhaps matching TRBD1 (5 bases). Trimming shortened V by 2 bases and J by 0 bases, and 13 bases separated the two germline ends. The CDR3 totals 16 residues. Germline values: CDR1 LNHDA, CDR2 SQIVND (reference sequence). The chain's CDR3 is CASSIRQGGMNTEAFF. CDR3 nucleotide sequence: TGTGCCAGTAGTATAAGGCAGGGCGGGATGAACACTGAAGCTTTCTTT.

This clone was seen a few times. In DNA form, the CDR3 reads TGTGCCAGCAGTGACTCCGGGTCACCCCTCCACTTT. This translates into CASSDSGSPLHF. This chain links TRBV2 with TRBJ1-6; D unresolved. Germline CDR1 and CDR2: SNHLY and FYNNEI. The CDR3 is made up of 12 amino acids. Trimming stripped 3 bases from V and 10 bases from J, with 7 bases between.

The chain employs TRBV6-1 and TRBJ1-1; D is unresolved. Germline lookup yields CDR1 MNHNS and CDR2 SASEGT. Trimming pared 2 bases from V and 10 bases from J, leaving 5 bases between. The CDR3 has 10 residues. The CDR3 sequence: CASSERGAFF. The CDR3, as DNA: TGTGCCAGCAGTGAACGGGGAGCTTTCTTT.

This sequence joins TRBV18 and TRBJ2-1, with TRBD2 matching 12 bases. Per germline, CDR1 KGHSH and CDR2 LQKENI. Trimming cost V 2 bases and J 7 bases; bases outside gene matches: 9. The CDR3 extends over 17 amino acids. The CDR3 loop is CASSPRLAGGPDNEQFF. The CDR3 DNA reads TGTGCCAGCTCACCAAGGCTAGCGGGAGGGCCCGATAATGAGCAGTTCTTC.

The chain uses TRBV7-2 and TRBJ2-7, with TRBD1 matching 8 bases. V lost 3 bases to trimming and J lost 4 bases; unmatched junction nucleotides: 11. Germline CDR1 reads SGHTA; CDR2 reads FQGNSA. The CDR3 is 16 amino acids. The CDR3 reads CASSFAAETGVYEQYF. For the CDR3, the DNA is TGTGCCAGCAGCTTCGCCGCCGAGACAGGGGTGTACGAGCAGTACTTC.